The sequence of this T cell receptor beta chain was determined in a study of response to subunit inactivated influenza vaccine. Study-level points and caveats: Seasonal influenza vaccination, on each occasion, was suggested by the authors to recruit few new T cells.

This clonotype was seen only a few times. Its antigen is currently unknown. Germline V CDR1 and CDR2: SEHNR, FQNEAQ (reference sequence). There are 14 residues in the CDR3. V was pared by 0 bases and J by 7 bases, with 10 bases between. Each CDR3 protein gets one entry after TCRdb re-called the RT-PCR reads with MiXCR. The repertoire includes about 780,000 distinct CDR3 sequences, approximately 18% of them detected once, and 11% sits in the top ten. The sample consisted of PBMCs from blood, taken approximately 5 days after vaccination. The chain combines TRBV7-9 with TRBJ2-1; D is unresolved. The TCR originated in a man aged 45-65 years who received an inactivated influenza vaccine. CDR3 bases: TGTGCCAGCAGCTTAGCGAAGACATCAAATGAGCAGTTCTTC. The encoded protein is CASSLAKTSNEQFF. Variable domain in full (rest from reference TRBV7-9 and TRBJ2-1): DTGVSQNPRHKITKRGQNVTFRCDPISEHNRLYWYRQTLGQGPEFLTYFQNEAQLEKSRLLSDRFSAERPKGSFSTLEIQRTEQGDSAMYLCASSLAKTSNEQFFGPGTRLTVL.